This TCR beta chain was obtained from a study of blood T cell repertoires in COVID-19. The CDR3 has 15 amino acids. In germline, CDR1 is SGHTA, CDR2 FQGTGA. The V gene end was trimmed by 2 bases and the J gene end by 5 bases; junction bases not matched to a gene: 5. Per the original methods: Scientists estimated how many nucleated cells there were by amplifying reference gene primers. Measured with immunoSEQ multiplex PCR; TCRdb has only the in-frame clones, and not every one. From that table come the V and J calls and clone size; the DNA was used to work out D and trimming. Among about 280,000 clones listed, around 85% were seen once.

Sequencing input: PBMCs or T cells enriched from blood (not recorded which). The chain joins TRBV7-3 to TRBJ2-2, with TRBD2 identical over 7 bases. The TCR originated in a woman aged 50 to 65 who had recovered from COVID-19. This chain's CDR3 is CASSLYQGGTGELFF. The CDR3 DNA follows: TGTGCCAGCAGCTTATACCAGGGAGGGACCGGGGAGCTGTTTTTT.